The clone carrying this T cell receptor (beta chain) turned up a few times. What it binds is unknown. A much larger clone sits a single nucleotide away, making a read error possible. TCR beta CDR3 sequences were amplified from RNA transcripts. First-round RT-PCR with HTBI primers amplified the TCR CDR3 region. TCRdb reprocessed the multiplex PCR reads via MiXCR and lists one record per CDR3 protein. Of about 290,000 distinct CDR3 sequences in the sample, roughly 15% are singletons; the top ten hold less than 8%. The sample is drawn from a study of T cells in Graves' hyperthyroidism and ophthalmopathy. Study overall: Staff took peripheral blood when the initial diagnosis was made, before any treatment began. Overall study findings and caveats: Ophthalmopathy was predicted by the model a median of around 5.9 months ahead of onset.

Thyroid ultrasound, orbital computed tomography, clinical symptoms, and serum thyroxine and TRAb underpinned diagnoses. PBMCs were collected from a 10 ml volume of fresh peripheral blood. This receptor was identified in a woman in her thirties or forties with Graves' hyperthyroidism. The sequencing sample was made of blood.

This CDR3 reads CATSSQSYNEQSF. CDR3 in DNA: TGTGCCACCAGTTCTCAGTCCTACAATGAGCAGTCCTTC. The chain joins TRBV24-1 to TRBJ2-1; D not certain. The germline V gene has CDR1 KGHDR and CDR2 SFDVKD. The CDR3 consists of 13 residues.